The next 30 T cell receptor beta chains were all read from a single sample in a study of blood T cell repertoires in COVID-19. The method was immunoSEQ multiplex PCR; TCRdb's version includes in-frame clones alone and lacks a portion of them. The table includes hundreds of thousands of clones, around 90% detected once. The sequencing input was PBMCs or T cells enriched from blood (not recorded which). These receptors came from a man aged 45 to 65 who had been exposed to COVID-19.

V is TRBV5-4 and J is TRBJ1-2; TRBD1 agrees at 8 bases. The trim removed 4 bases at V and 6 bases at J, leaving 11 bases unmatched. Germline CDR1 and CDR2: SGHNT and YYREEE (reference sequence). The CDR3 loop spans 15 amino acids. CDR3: CASSTLIGQGDGYTF. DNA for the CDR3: TGTGCCAGCAGCACACTAATAGGACAGGGTGATGGCTACACCTTC.

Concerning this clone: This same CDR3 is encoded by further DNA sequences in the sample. CDR3 sequence: CASSQDRGDTQYF. CDR3 in DNA: TGTGCCAGCAGCCAAGATCGAGGAGATACGCAGTATTTT. The rearrangement links TRBV3-1 (or the pseudogene TRBV3-2) to TRBJ2-3; no clear D gene. The CDR3 loop spans 13 amino acids. Looked up from germline, CDR1 is LGHDT and CDR2 is YNNKEL (reference sequence). Deletions cut 0 bases from V and 5 bases from J, with 6 bases between.

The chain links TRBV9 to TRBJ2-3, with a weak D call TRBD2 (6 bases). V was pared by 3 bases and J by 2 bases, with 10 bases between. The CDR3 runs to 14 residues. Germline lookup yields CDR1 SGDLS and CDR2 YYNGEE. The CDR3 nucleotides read TGTGCCAGCAGCGCGGGACTCCTCACAGATACGCAGTATTTT. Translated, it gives CASSAGLLTDTQYF.

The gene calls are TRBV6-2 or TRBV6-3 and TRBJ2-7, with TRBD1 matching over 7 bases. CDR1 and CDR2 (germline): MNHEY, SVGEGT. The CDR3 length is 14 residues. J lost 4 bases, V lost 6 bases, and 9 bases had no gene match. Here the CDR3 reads CASSRPGQTYEQYF. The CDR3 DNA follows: TGTGCCAGCAGCCGACCGGGACAGACATACGAGCAGTACTTC.

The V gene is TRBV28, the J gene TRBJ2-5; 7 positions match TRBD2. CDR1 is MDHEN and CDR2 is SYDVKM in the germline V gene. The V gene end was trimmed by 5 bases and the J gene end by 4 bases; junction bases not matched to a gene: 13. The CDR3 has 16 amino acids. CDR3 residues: CASSTRWREGVETQYF. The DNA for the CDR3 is TGTGCCAGCAGTACCCGGTGGAGGGAGGGAGTAGAGACCCAGTACTTC.

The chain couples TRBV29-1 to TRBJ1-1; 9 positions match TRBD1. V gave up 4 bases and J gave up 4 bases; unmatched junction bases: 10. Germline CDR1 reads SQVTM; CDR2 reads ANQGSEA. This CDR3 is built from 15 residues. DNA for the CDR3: TGCAGCGTTGCTAATTACAGGGGGCGGGTCACTGAAGCTTTCTTT. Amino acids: CSVANYRGRVTEAFF.

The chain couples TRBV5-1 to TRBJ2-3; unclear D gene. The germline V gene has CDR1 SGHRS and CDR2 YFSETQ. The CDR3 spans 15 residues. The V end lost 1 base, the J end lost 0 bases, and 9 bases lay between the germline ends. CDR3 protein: CASSLRGISTDTQYF. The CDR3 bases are TGCGCCAGCAGCTTGCGCGGTATTAGCACAGATACGCAGTATTTT.

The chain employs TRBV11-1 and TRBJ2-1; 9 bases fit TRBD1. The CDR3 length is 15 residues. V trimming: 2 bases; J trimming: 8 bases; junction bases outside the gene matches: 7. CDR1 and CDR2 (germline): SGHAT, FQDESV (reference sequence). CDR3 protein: CASSLLGQGFDEQFF. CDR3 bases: TGTGCCAGCAGCTTACTCGGACAGGGGTTCGATGAGCAGTTCTTC.

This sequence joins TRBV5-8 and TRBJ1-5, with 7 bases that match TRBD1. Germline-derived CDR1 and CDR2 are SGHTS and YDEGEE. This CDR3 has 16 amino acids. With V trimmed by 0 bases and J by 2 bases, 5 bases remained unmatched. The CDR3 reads CASSLDGTVGNQPQHF. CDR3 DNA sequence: TGTGCCAGCAGCTTGGACGGGACAGTGGGCAATCAGCCCCAGCATTTT.

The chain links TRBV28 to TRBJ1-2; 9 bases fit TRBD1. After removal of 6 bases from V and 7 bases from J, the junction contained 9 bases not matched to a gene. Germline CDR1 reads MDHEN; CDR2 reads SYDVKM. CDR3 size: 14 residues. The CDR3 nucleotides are TGTGCCAGCAGCCTCACAGGGGGCGATGGTGGCTACACCTTC. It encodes CASSLTGGDGGYTF.

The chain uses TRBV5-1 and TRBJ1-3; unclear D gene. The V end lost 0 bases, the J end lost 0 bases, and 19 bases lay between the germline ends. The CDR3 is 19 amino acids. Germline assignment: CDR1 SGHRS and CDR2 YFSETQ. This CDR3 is CASSLDARQTINSGNTIYF. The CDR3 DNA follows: TGCGCCAGCAGCTTGGATGCCAGGCAGACAATAAACTCTGGAAACACCATATATTTT.

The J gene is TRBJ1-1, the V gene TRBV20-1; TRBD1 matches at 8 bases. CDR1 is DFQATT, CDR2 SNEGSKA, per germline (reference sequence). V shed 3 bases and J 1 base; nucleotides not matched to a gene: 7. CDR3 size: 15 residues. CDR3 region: CSASWQGAQNTEAFF. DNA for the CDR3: TGCAGTGCTAGTTGGCAGGGGGCGCAGAACACTGAAGCTTTCTTT.

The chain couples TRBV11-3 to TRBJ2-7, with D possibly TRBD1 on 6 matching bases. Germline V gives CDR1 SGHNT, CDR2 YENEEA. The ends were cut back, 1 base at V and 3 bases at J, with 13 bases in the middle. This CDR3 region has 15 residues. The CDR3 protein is CASSLGPGQNYEQYV. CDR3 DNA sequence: TGTGCCAGCAGCTTAGGGCCTGGACAGAACTACGAGCAGTACGTC.

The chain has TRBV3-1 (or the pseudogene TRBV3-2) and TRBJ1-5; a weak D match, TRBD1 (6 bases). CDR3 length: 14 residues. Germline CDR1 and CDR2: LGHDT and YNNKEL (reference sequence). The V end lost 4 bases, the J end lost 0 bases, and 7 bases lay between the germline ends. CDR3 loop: CASSLGHSNQPQHF. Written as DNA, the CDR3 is TGTGCCAGCAGCCTGGGACATAGCAATCAGCCCCAGCATTTT.

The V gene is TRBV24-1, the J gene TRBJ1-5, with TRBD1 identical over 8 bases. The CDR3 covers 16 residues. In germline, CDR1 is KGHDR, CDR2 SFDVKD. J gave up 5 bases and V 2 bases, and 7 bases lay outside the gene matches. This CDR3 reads CATSDSRTGQYQPQHF. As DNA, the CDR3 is TGTGCCACCAGTGATTCACGGACAGGGCAATATCAGCCCCAGCATTTT.

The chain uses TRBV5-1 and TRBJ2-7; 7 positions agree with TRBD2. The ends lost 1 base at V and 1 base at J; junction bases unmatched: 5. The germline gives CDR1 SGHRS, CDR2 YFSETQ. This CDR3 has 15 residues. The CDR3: CASSLWAGESYEQYF. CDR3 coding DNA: TGCGCCAGCAGCTTGTGGGCGGGGGAGTCCTACGAGCAGTACTTC. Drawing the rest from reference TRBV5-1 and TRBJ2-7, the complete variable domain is KAGVTQTPRYLIKTRGQQVTLSCSPISGHRSVSWYQQTPGQGLQFLFEYFSETQRNKGNFPGRFSGRQFSNSRSEMNVSTLELGDSALYLCASSLWAGESYEQYFGPGTRLTVT.

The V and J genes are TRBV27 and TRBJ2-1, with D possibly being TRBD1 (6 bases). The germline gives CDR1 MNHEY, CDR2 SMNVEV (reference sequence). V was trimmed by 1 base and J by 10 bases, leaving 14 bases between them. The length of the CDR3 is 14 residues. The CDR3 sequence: CASSLWGLVGEQFF. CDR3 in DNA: TGTGCCAGCAGTTTATGGGGGCTGGTTGGGGAGCAGTTCTTC.

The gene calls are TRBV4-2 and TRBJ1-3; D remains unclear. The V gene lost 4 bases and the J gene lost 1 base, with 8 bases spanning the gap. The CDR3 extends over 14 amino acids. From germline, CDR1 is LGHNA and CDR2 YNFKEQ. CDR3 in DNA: TGTGCCAGCAGCCTCCTAAGATCTGGAAACACCATATATTTT. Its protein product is CASSLLRSGNTIYF.

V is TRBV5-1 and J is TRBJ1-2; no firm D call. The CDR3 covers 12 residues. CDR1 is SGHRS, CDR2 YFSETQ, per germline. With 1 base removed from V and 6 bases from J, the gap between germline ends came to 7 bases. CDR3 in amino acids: CASSLYGNGYTF. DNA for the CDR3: TGCGCCAGCAGCTTGTACGGGAATGGCTACACCTTC. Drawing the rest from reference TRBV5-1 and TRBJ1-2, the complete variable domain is KAGVTQTPRYLIKTRGQQVTLSCSPISGHRSVSWYQQTPGQGLQFLFEYFSETQRNKGNFPGRFSGRQFSNSRSEMNVSTLELGDSALYLCASSLYGNGYTFGSGTRLTVV.

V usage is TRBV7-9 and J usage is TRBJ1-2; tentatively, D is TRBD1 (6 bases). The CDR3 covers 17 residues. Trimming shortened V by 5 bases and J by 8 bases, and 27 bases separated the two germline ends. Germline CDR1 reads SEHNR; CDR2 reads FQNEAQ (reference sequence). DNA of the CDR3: TGTGCCAGCAGCCTAGAGATCGGGGGGGGCCCCCTCGGCGGCTACACCTTC. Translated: CASSLEIGGGPLGGYTF.

In nucleotides, the CDR3 is TGTGCCAGCAGTTACTCCGGGACAGGGAGCTATGGCTACACCTTC. It is translated as CASSYSGTGSYGYTF. The chain recombines TRBV6-5 with TRBJ1-2; TRBD1 aligns across 9 bases. In germline, CDR1 is MNHEY, CDR2 SVGAGI. CDR3 length: 15 amino acids. The trim removed 0 bases at V and 4 bases at J, leaving 3 bases unmatched.

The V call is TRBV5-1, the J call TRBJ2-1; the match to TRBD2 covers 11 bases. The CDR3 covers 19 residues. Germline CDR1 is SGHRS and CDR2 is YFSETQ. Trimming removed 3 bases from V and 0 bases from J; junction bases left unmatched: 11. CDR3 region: CASSSRGLAGGSSYNEQFF. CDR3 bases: TGCGCCAGCAGCTCTCGCGGCCTAGCGGGAGGTAGCTCCTACAATGAGCAGTTCTTC.

CDR3 nucleotide sequence: TGTGCCAGCAGCGACAGGGGGGCATACAATGAGCAGTTCTTC. Translated, it gives CASSDRGAYNEQFF. This chain links TRBV7-9 with TRBJ2-1; TRBD1 matches at 9 bases. Trimming cost V 5 bases and J 4 bases; bases outside gene matches: 3. Per the germline V gene, CDR1 is SEHNR and CDR2 is FQNEAQ (reference sequence). The CDR3 covers 14 residues.

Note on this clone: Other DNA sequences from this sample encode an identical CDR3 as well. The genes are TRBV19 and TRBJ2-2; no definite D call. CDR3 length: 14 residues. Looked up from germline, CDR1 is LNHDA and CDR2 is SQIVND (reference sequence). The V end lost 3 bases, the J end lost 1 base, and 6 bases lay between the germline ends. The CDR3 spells CASSMSGNTGELFF. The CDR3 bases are TGTGCCAGTAGTATGTCCGGGAACACCGGGGAGCTGTTTTTT.

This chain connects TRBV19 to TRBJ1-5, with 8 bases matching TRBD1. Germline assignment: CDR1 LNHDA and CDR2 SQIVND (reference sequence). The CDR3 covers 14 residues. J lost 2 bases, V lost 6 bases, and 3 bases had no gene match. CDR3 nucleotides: TGTGCCAGTAGCTTGACAGGGGGCAATCAGCCCCAGCATTTT. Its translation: CASSLTGGNQPQHF.

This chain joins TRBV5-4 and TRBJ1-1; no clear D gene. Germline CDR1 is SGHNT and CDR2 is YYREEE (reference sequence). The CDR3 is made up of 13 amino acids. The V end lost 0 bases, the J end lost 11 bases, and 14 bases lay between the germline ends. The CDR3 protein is CASSLGGRREAFF. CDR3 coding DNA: TGTGCCAGCAGCTTGGGCGGGCGTCGGGAGGCTTTCTTT.

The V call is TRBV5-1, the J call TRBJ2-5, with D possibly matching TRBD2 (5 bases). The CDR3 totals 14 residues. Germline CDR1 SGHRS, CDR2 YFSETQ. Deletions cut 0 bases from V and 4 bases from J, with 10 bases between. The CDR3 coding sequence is TGCGCCAGCAGCTTGGGACTAACTGTAGAGACCCAGTACTTC. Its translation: CASSLGLTVETQYF.

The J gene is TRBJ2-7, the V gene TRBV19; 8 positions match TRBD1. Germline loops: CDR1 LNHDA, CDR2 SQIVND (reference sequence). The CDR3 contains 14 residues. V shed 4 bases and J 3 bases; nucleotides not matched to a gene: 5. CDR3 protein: CASSTRQGIYEQYF. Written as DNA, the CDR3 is TGTGCCAGTAGTACAAGACAGGGGATCTACGAGCAGTACTTC.

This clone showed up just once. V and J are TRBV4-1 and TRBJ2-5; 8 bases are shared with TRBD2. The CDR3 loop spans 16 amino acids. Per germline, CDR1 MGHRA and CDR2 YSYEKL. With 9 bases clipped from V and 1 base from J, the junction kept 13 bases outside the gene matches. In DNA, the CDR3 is TGCGCCAGTGGGAGCTCTAGCGGGTTATTCCAAGAGACCCAGTACTTC. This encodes CASGSSSGLFQETQYF.

The CDR3 DNA reads as TGTGCCAGCACCATAACGCAGGGTTCCTATGGCTACACCTTC. Protein sequence: CASTITQGSYGYTF. The rearrangement uses TRBV6-5 and TRBJ1-2, with a possible D match to TRBD1 (5 bases). This CDR3 contains 14 residues. V was cut by 7 bases and J by 4 bases, with 16 bases left in between. CDR1 is MNHEY and CDR2 is SVGAGI in the germline V gene.